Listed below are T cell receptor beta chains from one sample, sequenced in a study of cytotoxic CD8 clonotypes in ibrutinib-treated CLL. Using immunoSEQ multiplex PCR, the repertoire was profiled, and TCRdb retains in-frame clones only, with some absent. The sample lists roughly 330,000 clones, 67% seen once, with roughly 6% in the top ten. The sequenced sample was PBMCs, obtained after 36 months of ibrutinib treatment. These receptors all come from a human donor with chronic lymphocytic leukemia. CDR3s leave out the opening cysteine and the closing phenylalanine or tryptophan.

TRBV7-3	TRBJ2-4	ASSIHLTAIKNIQY
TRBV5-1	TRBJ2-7	ASSLVSGTEQY
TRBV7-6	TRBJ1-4	ASSPLGLGNEKLF
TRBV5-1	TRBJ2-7	ASSIRTGGSIHEQY
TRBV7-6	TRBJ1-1	ASSLAPGGTEAF
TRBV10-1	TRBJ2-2	ASSAAGGTGELF
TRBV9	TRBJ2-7	ASSHPTGTSSSEQY
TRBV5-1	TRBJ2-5	ASSLFGQFQETQY
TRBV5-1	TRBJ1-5	ASGLFRGHDRNQPQH
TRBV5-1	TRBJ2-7	ASSLAGRGSEQY
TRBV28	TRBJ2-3	ASSLMLAGGPTDTQY
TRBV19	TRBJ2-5	ASSIGQAPQETQY
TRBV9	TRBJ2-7	ASSALAGGYEQY
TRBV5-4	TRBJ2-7	ASSLLSGSHEQY
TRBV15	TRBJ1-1	ATSRDRRGGEEAF
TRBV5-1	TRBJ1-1	ASSLVPQDRATEAF
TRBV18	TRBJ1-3	ASSTTGEPTSGNTIY
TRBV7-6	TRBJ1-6	ASSQLQGNNSPLH
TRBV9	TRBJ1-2	ASSALGQGSLGYT
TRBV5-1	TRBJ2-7	ASSFLTGMSYEQY
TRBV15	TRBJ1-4	ATSREVGALKKLF
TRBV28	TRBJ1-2	ASSLLQGIRGYT
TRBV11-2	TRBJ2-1	ASSLGQYNEQF
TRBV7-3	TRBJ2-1	ASSAGLANEQF
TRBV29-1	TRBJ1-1	SARTGLTEAF
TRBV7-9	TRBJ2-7	ASSPEPYEQY